This T cell receptor beta chain was recorded in a study of T cells expressing NK-cell markers (dated by TCRdb to 2019 to 2021). Turning to the overall study: Three sorted T-cell subsets (CD3+CD56+NKG2C+, CD3+CD56+NKG2C- and CD3+CD56-NKG2C+) from fewer than 10 donors had their TCR beta-chain repertoires profiled. The study sequenced eight donors, all healthy volunteers chosen at random: three men and five women. Sequencing of the libraries produced 2 x 150 bp reads on Illumina HiSeq 2000/2500, MiSeq or NextSeq. Among the eight sequenced donors, seven were HCMV-seropositive and one was HCMV-seronegative. Broad study findings and their caveats: Those dominant clonotypes were again the most abundant among CD3+CD56-NKG2C+ cells in a few donors, at about 25-65%. Whether the expanded NKG2C-expressing T cell clones were specific for HCMV antigens remained unclear. In roughly six donors, the dominant CD3+CD56+NKG2C+ clonotypes ranked among the top 10 CD8+ clonotypes, making up about 1.0-7.5% of CD8+ T cells.

The germline V gene gives CDR1 as LGHNA and CDR2 as YSLEER. The CDR3 goes from the cysteine to the phenylalanine over 18 residues. No DNA appears here. On this clonotype: Its antigen remains unidentified.

A commercial ELISA kit detecting HCMV-specific IgG in serum was used to determine HCMV serostatus. Peripheral blood mononuclear cells were isolated from blood by Ficoll density gradient centrifugation. The data were produced on an Illumina HiSeq 2000. 5'RACE template switching, by which a universal primer site and unique molecular identifiers were added, was used to make TCR beta cDNA libraries. cDNA synthesis was primed from the TCR beta constant segment, followed by two successive PCR amplification steps. The study's processing was this. Reads were demultiplexed and grouped by UMI with MIGEC, and clonotypes were assembled and quantified with MiTCR. To remove erroneous sequences, TCR cDNA sequences were retained only when supported by two or more reads. The tcR package was used for downstream repertoire analysis, and clonotypes were matched across fractions by CDR3 nucleotide sequence plus V segment. VDJmatch was used to annotate antigen specificity against VDJdb, with one amino acid substitution in CDR3 allowed. Following reprocessing of the reads by TCRdb, the data hold one row per CDR3 protein sequence and no DNA is available. The V and J calls shown here were made by TCRdb, not taken from the authors' results. For this sample, the table gives 500,000 to 700,000 distinct CDR3 sequences. The leading ten clones occupy approximately 3.6% of the sample.

The clonotype originates from a man younger than 35 in good health. Donor details come from another sample of the same person, matched by shared clones. Sequences were obtained from blood T cells: a sorted CD56 or NKG2C T cell subset, CD4+ or CD8+ T cells, or bulk PBMC T cells (not recorded which). Recombination connected TRBV4-3 to TRBJ2-6; TCRdb reports TRBD1, a call that lacks DNA to check it against. The CDR3 loop reads CASSQGARQGIRANVLTF.